This is a list of T cell receptor beta chains from one sample in a study of blood T cell repertoires in COVID-19. TCRdb's copy holds only in-frame clones and misses some; the assay was immunoSEQ multiplex PCR. The sample gives 70,000 to 90,000 clones, roughly 87% of which show up once; around 4.1% is in the top ten. Material for sequencing was peripheral blood. All receptors come from a man aged 55 to 69 with acute or convalescent COVID-19. CDR3s include the opening cysteine and the closing phenylalanine or tryptophan. D genes are given only for firm matches. Clone size is shown for a subset of rows, as once, few, many or a class of expanded clone.

D: .; J: TRBJ2-1; V: TRBV4-1; size: .; DNA: TGCGCCAGCAGCCAAGGAGCCCCCTCCAATGAGCAGTTCTTC; CDR3: CASSQGAPSNEQFF
D: TRBD1; J: TRBJ1-2; V: TRBV6-5; size: .; DNA: TGTGCCAGCAAGGGGGACAGGGGGGCGGGCTACACCTTC; CDR3: CASKGDRGAGYTF
D: .; J: TRBJ1-5; V: TRBV6-6; size: .; DNA: TGTGCCAGCACCTATGGGGGGAGCAATCAGCCCCAGCATTTT; CDR3: CASTYGGSNQPQHF
D: TRBD1; J: TRBJ2-2; V: TRBV19; size: .; DNA: TGTGCCAGTAAAGGACAGGGGGCGGGCGGGGAGCTGTTTTTT; CDR3: CASKGQGAGGELFF
D: .; J: TRBJ2-1; V: TRBV5-1; size: .; DNA: TGCGCCAGCAGCATTGGACAAAAGGGGAATGAGCAGTTCTTC; CDR3: CASSIGQKGNEQFF
D: TRBD2; J: TRBJ2-7; V: TRBV6-2/TRBV6-3; size: .; DNA: TGTGCCAGCAGTTACCTGGGGACTAGCGGGAGTCCCCGCTCCTACGAGCAGTACTTC; CDR3: CASSYLGTSGSPRSYEQYF
D: .; J: TRBJ2-3; V: TRBV25-1; size: .; DNA: TGTGCCAGCAGTGTTTTTCAGGGGTCTACGCAGTATTTT; CDR3: CASSVFQGSTQYF
D: .; J: TRBJ2-2; V: TRBV18; size: .; DNA: TGTGCCAGCTCACCCCGAGCGGTTGCCGGGGAGCTGTTTTTT; CDR3: CASSPRAVAGELFF
D: TRBD2; J: TRBJ2-7; V: TRBV27; size: many; DNA: TGTGCCAGCAGTCGAAATAGCGGGAGTCTCTCCCACGAGCAGTACTTC; CDR3: CASSRNSGSLSHEQYF
D: .; J: TRBJ1-5; V: TRBV20-1; size: .; DNA: TGCAGTGCTAGTGCGGACAGCCTTGGCAATCAGCCCCAGCATTTT; CDR3: CSASADSLGNQPQHF
D: .; J: TRBJ2-5; V: TRBV19; size: .; DNA: TGTGCCAGTAGTATAGAGGGAAGGGGGTTGGAGACCCAGTACTTC; CDR3: CASSIEGRGLETQYF
D: TRBD1; J: TRBJ1-1; V: TRBV18; size: .; DNA: TGTGCCAGCTCACTTAGGACAGGAGCGAACACTGAAGCTTTCTTT; CDR3: CASSLRTGANTEAFF
D: .; J: TRBJ2-7; V: TRBV3-1/TRBV3-2; size: .; DNA: TGTGCCAGCAGCCAAGGGGCTCAGGGCGGATGGGGCGAGCAGTACTTC; CDR3: CASSQGAQGGWGEQYF
D: TRBD1; J: TRBJ1-6; V: TRBV6-5; size: .; DNA: TGTGCCAGCAGTCGGGACAGGCCTAGCAATTCACCCCTCCACTTT; CDR3: CASSRDRPSNSPLHF
D: .; J: TRBJ2-4; V: TRBV5-4; size: .; DNA: TGTGCCAGCAGCTTGGACAGGACCTTAGCCAAAAACATTCAGTACTTC; CDR3: CASSLDRTLAKNIQYF
D: .; J: TRBJ2-3; V: TRBV15; size: .; DNA: TGTGCCACCAGCAGAGATCAAAGGGGAGATACGCAGTATTTT; CDR3: CATSRDQRGDTQYF
D: .; J: TRBJ1-5; V: TRBV27; size: .; DNA: TGTGCCAGCAGCCTAGACAGGTGGAATCAGCCCCAGCATTTT; CDR3: CASSLDRWNQPQHF
D: .; J: TRBJ1-5; V: TRBV18; size: .; DNA: TGTGCCAGCTCACCCGACAGTGGAAGTCAGCCCCAGCATTTT; CDR3: CASSPDSGSQPQHF
D: .; J: TRBJ2-3; V: TRBV11-2; size: .; DNA: TGTGCCAGCAGCTCCGCTCTTCGGGGGAGAAGGAGCACAGATACGCAGTATTTT; CDR3: CASSSALRGRRSTDTQYF
D: .; J: TRBJ2-3; V: TRBV7-3; size: .; DNA: TGTGCCAGCAGCTTGGAATCGTCTCGGGGTACGCAGTATTTT; CDR3: CASSLESSRGTQYF
D: TRBD2; J: TRBJ2-2; V: TRBV23-1; size: .; DNA: TGCGCCAGCAGTCAAGATCCAACCCCCACTAGCGGGGGCGGGATTACGAACACCGGGGAGCTGTTTTTT; CDR3: CASSQDPTPTSGGGITNTGELFF
D: .; J: TRBJ1-6; V: TRBV9; size: many; DNA: TGTGCCAGCAGCGCCCCGGGATTGAATAATTCACCCCTCCACTTT; CDR3: CASSAPGLNNSPLHF
D: .; J: TRBJ1-6; V: TRBV27; size: .; DNA: TGTGCCAGCAGTTTGAACAGAAATTCACCCCTCCACTTT; CDR3: CASSLNRNSPLHF
D: .; J: TRBJ2-7; V: TRBV10-3; size: .; DNA: TGTGCCATCAGTGACTTGCAGGGGATCTCCTACGAGCAGTACTTC; CDR3: CAISDLQGISYEQYF
D: TRBD1; J: TRBJ1-6; V: TRBV27; size: .; DNA: TGTGCCAGCAGTATCACCACAGGGGAGAATTCACCCCTCCACTTT; CDR3: CASSITTGENSPLHF
D: .; J: TRBJ2-5; V: TRBV5-8; size: .; DNA: TGTGCCGGAGGATCAGGGGTTCATTTTCGACAAGAGACCCAGTACTTC; CDR3: CAGGSGVHFRQETQYF
D: .; J: TRBJ2-7; V: TRBV30; size: .; DNA: TGTGCCTGGCAAATCTCCTACGAGCAGTACTTC; CDR3: CAWQISYEQYF
D: TRBD2; J: TRBJ2-5; V: TRBV15; size: .; DNA: TGTGCCACCAGCAGAGTGAGGGGTAGCGGGGGTGAGACCCAGTACTTC; CDR3: CATSRVRGSGGETQYF
D: .; J: TRBJ1-2; V: TRBV12-3/TRBV12-4; size: .; DNA: TGTGCCAGCACCCAGGCAAGGAACTATGGCTACACCTTC; CDR3: CASTQARNYGYTF
D: TRBD1; J: TRBJ1-3; V: TRBV6-5; size: .; DNA: TGTGCCATACAGACAGGGAGTGGAAACACCATATATTTT; CDR3: CAIQTGSGNTIYF
D: .; J: TRBJ1-3; V: TRBV12-5; size: .; DNA: TGTGCTAGTGGTTTGGTTTCCACTTCTGGAAACACCATATATTTT; CDR3: CASGLVSTSGNTIYF
D: .; J: TRBJ1-1; V: TRBV6-4; size: few; DNA: TGTGCCAGCAGTGACCGACAGGACACTGAAGCTTTCTTT; CDR3: CASSDRQDTEAFF
D: TRBD2; J: TRBJ2-1; V: TRBV6-1; size: .; DNA: TGTGCCAGCAGTGATCCGACTAGCGGGTACCCCAATGAGCAGTTCTTC; CDR3: CASSDPTSGYPNEQFF
D: .; J: TRBJ1-3; V: TRBV9; size: few; DNA: TGTGCCAGCAGCGTAGATCCCAGTTCCTCTGGAAACACCATATATTTT; CDR3: CASSVDPSSSGNTIYF
D: TRBD1; J: TRBJ2-3; V: TRBV6-5; size: .; DNA: TGTGCCAGCAGTACGGACAGGGGGGGGACAGATACGCAGTATTTT; CDR3: CASSTDRGGTDTQYF